This passage covers 18 T cell receptor beta chains from one sample sequenced in a study of T cells in localized non-small cell lung cancer (dated by TCRdb to 2018 to 2021). Library construction relied on the immunoSEQ multiplex PCR assay. Not all clones reach the TCRdb copy of this immuneACCESS table, which keeps in-frame sequences only. Checked studies attribute under half of the gap to unresolved V genes and leave the rest unexplained. The sample table shows 75,000 to 80,000 clones, and roughly 91% are seen once. The ten largest clones add up to 20% to 25% of the sample. This material consisted of peripheral blood, taken before any cancer treatment. The receptors stem from a woman between 40 and 69 years old with stage I squamous cell lung carcinoma.

The chain links TRBV5-4 to TRBJ2-7; TRBD2 aligns across 10 bases. Germline trimming cut 4 bases from V and 4 bases from J; bases unmatched to any gene: 11. The CDR3 is 16 residues long. Germline V gives CDR1 SGHNT, CDR2 YYREEE (reference sequence). CDR3 DNA: TGTGCCAGCAGCCCGGAGGAGCGGGGGGGGATTTACGAGCAGTACTTC. Its translation is CASSPEERGGIYEQYF.

The chain has TRBV5-6 and TRBJ1-3; 9 bases are shared with TRBD1. This CDR3 has 16 amino acids. Per the germline V gene, CDR1 is SGHDT and CDR2 is YYEEEE. J was trimmed by 5 bases and V by 0 bases; bases with no gene match: 6. The CDR3 sequence is CASSLDGGQGRNTIYF. The CDR3 bases are TGTGCCAGCAGCTTGGATGGAGGACAGGGGCGAAACACCATATATTTT.

V is TRBV6-1 and J is TRBJ1-6; no definite D call. CDR3 length: 16 amino acids. Trimming shortened V by 2 bases and J by 0 bases, and 8 bases separated the two germline ends. CDR1 is MNHNS and CDR2 is SASEGT in the germline V gene. CDR3 sequence: CASSEFSSSYNSPLHF. DNA of the CDR3: TGTGCCAGCAGTGAATTCTCAAGCTCCTATAATTCACCCCTCCACTTT.

This chain links TRBV9 with TRBJ2-1; 8 bases are shared with TRBD2. V shed 4 bases and J 0 bases; nucleotides not matched to a gene: 3. The CDR3 length is 15 residues. Germline-derived CDR1 and CDR2 are SGDLS and YYNGEE. The CDR3 here is CASSPSGSSYNEQFF. The CDR3, as DNA: TGTGCCAGCAGCCCGAGCGGGAGCTCCTACAATGAGCAGTTCTTC.

The V call is TRBV5-1, the J call TRBJ2-7; D is undetermined. Germline V gives CDR1 SGHRS, CDR2 YFSETQ. The V gene lost 4 bases and the J gene lost 2 bases, with 10 bases spanning the gap. This CDR3 comprises 13 residues. The CDR3 region is CASSPAGAYEQYF. CDR3 sequence (DNA): TGCGCCAGCAGCCCCGCAGGTGCCTACGAGCAGTACTTC.

V is TRBV7-6 and J is TRBJ2-7, with D possibly being TRBD1 (5 bases). Germline V gene sequence: CDR1 SGHVS, CDR2 FNYEAQ. Trimming cost V 4 bases and J 5 bases, with 6 bases left between them. The CDR3 totals 11 residues. In DNA, the CDR3 is TGTGCCAGCAGCTCGGACAACGAGCAGTACTTC. Translated: CASSSDNEQYF.

The chain links TRBV19 to TRBJ1-1; no clear D gene. V was trimmed by 4 bases and J by 2 bases, leaving 14 bases between them. Germline assignment: CDR1 LNHDA and CDR2 SQIVND (reference sequence). The CDR3 sequence is 15 residues long. The CDR3, as DNA: TGTGCCAGTAGTAAACGCCCCATTGGAAACACTGAAGCTTTCTTT. It specifies CASSKRPIGNTEAFF.

V gene TRBV6-5 combines with J gene TRBJ2-3; TRBD2 aligns across 8 bases. Germline CDR1 is MNHEY and CDR2 is SVGAGI. This CDR3 has 15 amino acids. The V and J ends lost 6 bases and 0 bases, in that order; junction bases with no gene match: 5. The CDR3 sequence: CASRTIAGSTDTQYF. CDR3 DNA: TGTGCCAGCAGGACTATAGCGGGGAGCACAGATACGCAGTATTTT.

This clone was found once. The chain recombines TRBV6-1 with TRBJ1-4; TRBD1 agrees at 8 bases. The V gene's germline CDR1 is MNHNS and CDR2 SASEGT. Trimming removed 2 bases from V and 3 bases from J; junction bases left unmatched: 14. The CDR3 totals 19 residues. The chain's CDR3 is CASSEHPLQGAFPNEKLFF. DNA for the CDR3: TGTGCCAGCAGTGAACACCCTTTGCAGGGGGCCTTTCCTAATGAAAAACTGTTTTTT.

The chain combines TRBV5-4 with TRBJ1-2; tentative D call: TRBD1 (5 bases). Trimming removed 7 bases from V and 7 bases from J, with 17 bases in between. This CDR3 is 13 amino acids long. Germline V lookup: CDR1 SGHNT, CDR2 YYREEE (reference sequence). The CDR3 nucleotides are TGTGCCAGCGGTGTTCGAGGGCAGGGTGGCTACACCTTC. The encoded protein is CASGVRGQGGYTF.

This sequence joins TRBV18 and TRBJ1-5; 12 nucleotides line up with TRBD1. Unmatched junction bases numbered 8, after V lost 6 bases and J lost 2 bases. Looked up from germline, CDR1 is KGHSH and CDR2 is LQKENI. The CDR3 extends over 17 amino acids. DNA for the CDR3: TGTGCCAGCTCTCCGGGACAGGGGGCTTCGGGCAATCAGCCCCAGCATTTT. It translates to CASSPGQGASGNQPQHF.

The chain recombines TRBV11-1 with TRBJ2-3; D is perhaps TRBD1 (5 bases). Germline CDR1 and CDR2: SGHAT and FQDESV (reference sequence). This CDR3 spans 13 amino acids. V lost 2 bases and J lost 6, with 9 bases in between. As DNA, the CDR3 is TGTGCCAGCAGCTTACAGGGTTTGGATACGCAGTATTTT. This sequence encodes CASSLQGLDTQYF.

The chain carries TRBV2 and TRBJ2-1, with TRBD2 identical over 12 bases. The CDR3 contains 16 residues. From germline, CDR1 is SNHLY and CDR2 FYNNEI. Trimming at V came to 5 bases and at J to 6 bases, leaving 8 bases not matched to a gene. CDR3 DNA sequence: TGTGCCAGCAGTAGTTCTAGCGGGGGGGCCCTCAATGAGCAGTTCTTC. It translates to CASSSSSGGALNEQFF.

J is TRBJ1-3 and V is TRBV30; D call uncertain. V dropped 0 bases and J dropped 0 bases, with 6 bases sitting between them. The germline V gene has CDR1 GTSNPN and CDR2 SVGIG (reference sequence). The CDR3 loop spans 14 amino acids. The CDR3 is CAWSVSVSGNTIYF. The DNA of the CDR3 is TGTGCCTGGAGTGTATCCGTCTCTGGAAACACCATATATTTT. Using reference TRBV30 and TRBJ1-3 for the parts outside the CDR3, the full variable domain is SQTIHQWPATLVQPVGSPLSLECTVEGTSNPNLYWYRQAAGRGLQLLFYSVGIGQISSEVPQNLSASRPQDRQFILSSKKLLLSDSGFYLCAWSVSVSGNTIYFGEGSWLTVV.

This sequence joins TRBV30 and TRBJ1-6; the D is unclear. The germline V gene has CDR1 GTSNPN and CDR2 SVGIG (reference sequence). V gave up 4 bases and J gave up 7 bases, with 20 bases separating them. The CDR3 has 16 amino acids. The CDR3 here is CAWTPSRVSLNSPLHF. CDR3 DNA sequence: TGTGCCTGGACTCCCTCTAGGGTTTCCCTAAATTCACCCCTCCACTTT.

The chain recombines TRBV6-5 with TRBJ1-1; tentative D call: TRBD1 (6 bases). The V end lost 0 bases, the J end lost 6 bases, and 14 bases lay between the germline ends. The CDR3 length is 15 residues. Looked up from germline, CDR1 is MNHEY and CDR2 is SVGAGI. The CDR3 sequence: CASSYSRQGWSEAFF. DNA of the CDR3: TGTGCCAGCAGTTACTCGCGGCAGGGGTGGTCTGAAGCTTTCTTT.

The genes are TRBV29-1 and TRBJ2-2; the D gene is possibly TRBD2 (7 bases). CDR1 is SQVTM, CDR2 ANQGSEA, per germline. The V gene lost 4 bases and the J gene lost 3 bases, with 12 bases spanning the gap. The CDR3 is 14 amino acids. The chain's CDR3 is CSVGGGEYTGELFF. For the CDR3, the DNA is TGCAGCGTTGGGGGGGGCGAGTACACCGGGGAGCTGTTTTTT.

The chain has TRBV7-9 and TRBJ2-7, with unresolved D. The germline V and J ends were trimmed by 5 bases and 0 bases, with 11 bases remaining between them. The germline CDR1 and CDR2 sequences are SEHNR and FQNEAQ (reference sequence). The CDR3 loop spans 14 amino acids. This chain's CDR3 is CASSPDWISYEQYF. The CDR3 DNA follows: TGTGCCAGCAGCCCCGACTGGATCTCCTACGAGCAGTACTTC.